The 20 T cell receptor beta chains below come from one sample, sequenced in a study of cytomegalovirus exposure and HLA in healthy donors. In the PCR, 60 Vbeta and 13 Jbeta primers were used. Data came from immunoSEQ multiplex PCR; TCRdb stores just in-frame clones and leaves some out. The repertoire has 150,000 to 180,000 clones, about 80% of them found once; the top ten carry roughly 13%. The sample comprised PBMCs. The source of these receptors is a man younger than 45 in good health and CMV-seropositive.

This clone was recorded only once. The chain joins TRBV7-9 to TRBJ1-1; 7 positions agree with TRBD1. Losses at the gene ends were 5 bases for V and 0 bases for J; bases not matched to a gene: 3. CDR3 size: 14 residues. Germline V gene lookup returns CDR1 SEHNR and CDR2 FQNEAQ (reference sequence). The CDR3 coding sequence is TGTGCCAGCAGCCTGGGACAGATGAACACTGAAGCTTTCTTT. As protein: CASSLGQMNTEAFF.

This clone was seen a few times. At the DNA level, this CDR3 is encoded by other sequences in the same sample as well. The chain combines TRBV28 with TRBJ2-7; no clear D gene. The V end was cut by 4 bases, the J end by 2 bases, with 3 bases between. The CDR3 totals 11 residues. In germline, CDR1 is MDHEN, CDR2 SYDVKM. As DNA, the CDR3 is TGTGCCAGCAGTTCAACCTACGAGCAGTACTTC. It translates to CASSSTYEQYF.

The chain recombines TRBV27 with TRBJ2-1; 11 nucleotides line up with TRBD2. J lost 6 bases, V lost 3 bases, and 7 bases had no gene match. CDR3 length: 16 residues. Germline V gives CDR1 MNHEY, CDR2 SMNVEV (reference sequence). CDR3 sequence reads: CASSFLSGRALNEQFF. DNA for the CDR3: TGTGCCAGCAGTTTCCTTAGCGGGAGGGCCCTCAATGAGCAGTTCTTC.

This clone was counted a single time. The chain uses TRBV11-3 and TRBJ2-1; the match to TRBD2 covers 13 bases. V was clipped by 2 bases and J by 5 bases; unmatched bases: 6. Germline CDR1 and CDR2: SGHNT and YENEEA. This CDR3 region has 17 residues. The CDR3 region has the DNA TGTGCCAGCAGCTTATTGAAAGGACTAGCGGGAGACAATGAGCAGTTCTTC. Its translation: CASSLLKGLAGDNEQFF. Full variable domain (outside the CDR3, taken from reference TRBV11-3 and TRBJ2-1): EAGVVQSPRYKIIEKKQPVAFWCNPISGHNTLYWYLQNLGQGPELLIRYENEEAVDDSQLPKDRFSAERLKGVDSTLKIQPAELGDSAVYLCASSLLKGLAGDNEQFFGPGTRLTVL.

The chain has TRBV5-1 and TRBJ2-1; D uncertain. The germline gives CDR1 SGHRS, CDR2 YFSETQ. The CDR3 sequence is 15 residues long. With 1 base removed from V and 5 bases from J, the gap between germline ends came to 13 bases. In nucleotides, the CDR3 is TGCGCCAGCAGCTTGTCTAGGAGAACGAACAATGAGCAGTTCTTC. Protein sequence: CASSLSRRTNNEQFF.

This clone was seen a few times. The chain employs TRBV27 and TRBJ1-5, with 8 positions matching TRBD1. The trim removed 6 bases at V and 4 bases at J, leaving 2 bases unmatched. This CDR3 region has 13 residues. Germline values: CDR1 MNHEY, CDR2 SMNVEV (reference sequence). The CDR3 sequence: CASRGQGNQPQHF. Written as DNA, the CDR3 is TGTGCCAGCAGAGGACAGGGTAATCAGCCCCAGCATTTT.

The genes are TRBV20-1 and TRBJ2-7, with no clear D. V lost 5 bases and J lost 1, with 6 bases in between. Germline assignment: CDR1 DFQATT and CDR2 SNEGSKA (reference sequence). This CDR3 has 11 residues. CDR3 coding DNA: TGCAGTGCTGTCCCTTCCTACGAGCAGTACTTC. It specifies CSAVPSYEQYF.

The V and J genes are TRBV4-1 and TRBJ2-7, with 7 positions matching TRBD1. The germline gives CDR1 MGHRA, CDR2 YSYEKL. The junction had 7 bases not matched to a gene; V was cut back by 3 bases and J by 2 bases. The CDR3 covers 15 residues. CDR3 in DNA: TGCGCCAGCAGCCAGGGACAGTGGGGGCCCTACGAGCAGTACTTC. Its protein is CASSQGQWGPYEQYF.

DNA for the CDR3: TGTGCCAGCAGCCAACGGGGACTAGCGGCCACAGATACGCAGTATTTT. It yields the protein CASSQRGLAATDTQYF. The V and J genes are TRBV7-2 and TRBJ2-3, with 11 bases aligning to TRBD2. The germline V gene has CDR1 SGHTA and CDR2 FQGNSA. The CDR3 is 16 amino acids. V shed 5 bases and J 2 bases; nucleotides not matched to a gene: 6.

The chain employs TRBV2 and TRBJ2-7, with a possible D match to TRBD2 (5 bases). Germline CDR1 reads SNHLY; CDR2 reads FYNNEI. The V end was cut by 6 bases, the J end by 0 bases, with 9 bases between. This CDR3 comprises 13 residues. CDR3 DNA: TGTGCCAGCAGAGGAGGAAGCTCCTACGAGCAGTACTTC. Translation gives CASRGGSSYEQYF.

The chain is built from TRBV28 and TRBJ1-1; D uncertain. The germline gives CDR1 MDHEN, CDR2 SYDVKM. The CDR3 has 14 amino acids. V lost 5 bases, J lost 3 bases, and 13 bases lay in between. This CDR3 is CASSPPTTHTEAFF. CDR3 nucleotides: TGTGCCAGCAGTCCTCCGACAACGCACACTGAAGCTTTCTTT.

The table lists this clone with a count of one. The V gene is TRBV18, the J gene TRBJ1-6; D may be TRBD1 (5 bases). Germline lookup yields CDR1 KGHSH and CDR2 LQKENI. This CDR3 region has 13 residues. The germline V and J ends were trimmed by 3 bases and 6 bases, with 6 bases remaining between them. CDR3: CASSPDINSPLHF. In DNA, the CDR3 is TGTGCCAGCTCACCGGACATTAATTCACCCCTCCACTTT. Complete variable domain (other parts from reference TRBV18 and TRBJ1-6): NAGVMQNPRHLVRRRGQEARLRCSPMKGHSHVYWYRQLPEEGLKFMVYLQKENIIDESGMPKERFSAEFPKEGPSILRIQQVVRGDSAAYFCASSPDINSPLHFGNGTRLTVT.

V is TRBV7-2 and J is TRBJ2-2; TRBD2 matches at 8 bases. V trimming: 1 base; J trimming: 4 bases; junction bases outside the gene matches: 14. CDR3 length: 19 residues. Germline CDR1 SGHTA, CDR2 FQGNSA. CDR3 in DNA: TGTGCCAGCAGCTTAGTGTGGGGCGGGAGGATTACGAGCACCGGGGAGCTGTTTTTT. It encodes CASSLVWGGRITSTGELFF.

The genes are TRBV7-9 and TRBJ2-5, with 11 bases aligning to TRBD2. The CDR3 totals 15 residues. V dropped 5 bases and J dropped 3; count of bases not matched to a gene: 5. CDR1 and CDR2 (germline): SEHNR, FQNEAQ (reference sequence). In DNA form, the CDR3 reads TGTGCCAGCAGCGGGGGACTAGCGGAAAAAGAGACCCAGTACTTC. As protein: CASSGGLAEKETQYF.

The V and J genes are TRBV6-5 and TRBJ2-2, with 9 bases aligning to TRBD1. V lost 6 bases and J lost 4; bases outside the gene matches: 3. The CDR3 runs 14 residues. Germline V gene sequence: CDR1 MNHEY, CDR2 SVGAGI. Written as DNA, the CDR3 is TGTGCCAGCAGAGGGACAGGGAGCACCGGGGAGCTGTTTTTT. Amino acids: CASRGTGSTGELFF.

The V and J genes are TRBV7-6 and TRBJ2-7; 10 positions agree with TRBD1. This CDR3 spans 15 amino acids. Per germline, CDR1 SGHVS and CDR2 FNYEAQ. V gave up 5 bases and J gave up 2 bases; unmatched junction bases: 6. CDR3 residues: CASSATGTGAYEQYF. The CDR3, as DNA: TGTGCCAGCAGCGCAACCGGGACAGGGGCCTACGAGCAGTACTTC.

The chain joins TRBV28 to TRBJ1-4; TRBD1 aligns across 7 bases. The CDR3 spans 14 residues. Per the germline V gene, CDR1 is MDHEN and CDR2 is SYDVKM. Trimming cost V 2 bases and J 5 bases; bases outside gene matches: 2. CDR3 residues: CASSLGQVNEKLFF. The DNA for the CDR3 is TGTGCCAGCAGTTTAGGACAGGTCAATGAAAAACTGTTTTTT.

CDR3 DNA: TGTGCCAGCACCGAACAACAGGGGGCGTCCTACGAGCAGTACTTC. Amino acids: CASTEQQGASYEQYF. This sequence joins TRBV7-8 and TRBJ2-7; TRBD1 aligns across 9 bases. V lost 7 bases, J lost 1 base, and 8 bases stayed unmatched. This CDR3 contains 15 residues. Germline loops: CDR1 SGHVS, CDR2 FQNEAQ.

The chain has TRBV18 and TRBJ1-1, with TRBD1 identical over 7 bases. Germline CDR1 is KGHSH and CDR2 is LQKENI. The V segment lost 3 bases and the J segment 4 bases; nucleotides outside the gene matches: 11. The length of the CDR3 is 16 residues. The CDR3 coding sequence is TGTGCCAGCTCACCGATAGCAGGGGGATTCGCCACTGAAGCTTTCTTT. Residues: CASSPIAGGFATEAFF.

CDR3 in DNA: TGTGCCAGTAGTATGGGAGGGGCGAACACTGAAGCTTTCTTT. As protein: CASSMGGANTEAFF. This chain joins TRBV19 and TRBJ1-1, with D perhaps matching TRBD1 (5 bases). Trimming took 3 bases from V and 1 from J, leaving 9 bases between them. There are 14 residues in the CDR3. Germline assignment: CDR1 LNHDA and CDR2 SQIVND (reference sequence). The full variable domain, rest sourced from reference TRBV19 and TRBJ1-1, is DGGITQSPKYLFRKEGQNVTLSCEQNLNHDAMYWYRQDPGQGLRLIYYSQIVNDFQKGDIAEGYSVSREKKESFPLTVTSAQKNPTAFYLCASSMGGANTEAFFGQGTRLTVV.